The clone carrying this T cell receptor (beta chain) was detected many times. V shed 5 bases, J shed 5 bases, and the junction held 26 bases outside the gene matches. Germline-derived CDR1 and CDR2 are SEHNR and FQNEAQ (reference sequence). CDR3 length: 20 amino acids. TCRdb re-derived calls from the PCR reads in MiXCR, one entry per CDR3 protein. The sample lists roughly 300,000 distinct CDR3 sequences; about 22% were seen once. This entry belongs to a study of molecular identifiers for immune sequencing clone quantification. Study in general: Replicate experiments took RNA from 20,000 or 100,000 naive CD8 cells, divided it five ways and sequenced four.

This sequence joins TRBV7-9 and TRBJ1-1; 7 bases agree with TRBD1. The receptor comes from a human donor in good health. Some libraries in this study had Jurkat cell RNA spiked in. Sequencing was performed on naive CD8+ T cells from blood, with Jurkat cell RNA spiked in. As to subset: FACS-sorted CD8+CD4-CCR7+CD45RA+ naive T cells. The CDR3 nucleotides are TGTGCCAGCAGCCATAACAATCCAAACCGGGACAGTGACTGGGGAACTGAAGCTTTCTTT. This gives the protein CASSHNNPNRDSDWGTEAFF.